The source of this TCR beta chain is a study of blood T cell repertoires in COVID-19. For the study at large: Samples taken during acute and convalescent COVID-19 were collected in the United States, Italy and Spain. PBMCs, B-cell-depleted T cells, or T cells provided the cDNA or gDNA that made up the material.

Authors' processing steps: Amplified reference gene primers provided the basis for estimating nucleated cell counts. Sequencing was performed with immunoSEQ multiplex PCR; in TCRdb, only in-frame clones are kept and a portion is missing. V and J calls and clone size follow that table, whereas D and trimming were derived from the DNA. The sample lists 90,000 to 130,000 clones, 82% occurring once. CDR1 and CDR2 (germline): KGHDR, SFDVKD. This CDR3 is 16 amino acids long. Trimming removed 2 bases from V and 3 bases from J; junction bases left unmatched: 8. The chain combines TRBV24-1 with TRBJ2-7; 8 bases line up with TRBD2. The sequence was collected from a woman aged 55-69 years with acute or convalescent COVID-19. Sequenced: peripheral blood. The CDR3 sequence: CATSDSSRGGLYEQYF. The CDR3 region has the DNA TGTGCCACCAGTGATTCGAGCCGGGGGGGCCTCTACGAGCAGTACTTC.